The TCR beta chain described here comes from a study of T cell responses to AZD1222 COVID-19 vaccine (dated by TCRdb to the early 2020s). Regarding the complete study: TCR sequencing covered fewer than 250 trial participants: 200 to 220 given two doses of AZD1222 and some 25 given two doses of MenACWY control vaccine. Enrollment into the trials was organized by age into subgroups of 18-55, 56-69 and 70-plus years, and those subgroups contained roughly 140, 27 and 60 TCR-sequenced participants, respectively. Overall results and qualifications from the work: Most participants were white British and females outnumbered males, and the authors suggested that clonal diversity may have been underestimated. Epitopes outside the regions mutated in the B.1.351 and B.1.1.7 variants were reportedly recognized by nearly half of the unique spike-specific TCRs. Conclusions about previously exposed vaccinees were limited because only 5 or 6 AZD1222 recipients were SARS-CoV-2 seropositive at baseline. Vaccine-associated CD4 TCRs spanned the whole spike protein, with dominant responses in regions 160-218 and 743-854. After two AZD1222 doses, both the breadth and the depth of spike-specific TCRs were significantly higher than at day 0 and than in MenACWY recipients. The 56-69-year group was small, and its depth increase did not reach significance, likely because of low power. No day 14 peak-response samples were available, so repertoires were characterized only after the peak T cell response.

The CDR3 regions of human TCRbeta chains were analyzed by immunosequencing. In the authors' own workflow: Repertoire TCRs were checked for matches against a reference library of SARS-CoV-2-specific TCRs that had been generated using the MIRA antigen-specificity platform. Breadth was defined as the fraction of unique TCRs that were SARS-CoV-2-associated. Depth was defined as the fraction of total T cells that were SARS-CoV-2-associated. Each spike-specific TCR was assigned to its reactive spike region and to a CD4 or CD8 class using the MIRA data. Log10-transformed breadth and depth values were compared by one-way ANOVA with Sidak's multiple comparisons tests. In TCRdb, the immuneACCESS table is reduced to in-frame sequences with V and J assigned. These tables do not hold every clone; where another copy was compared, an unresolved V gene accounts for under half, and the others remain unexplained. V, J and clone size derive from that table, while D and trimming were established from the DNA sequence. Recorded for this sample are around 150,000 clones; about 92% of them occurred a single time. The top ten clonotypes cover approximately 3.4% of the sample.

The CDR3 covers 14 residues, taking in both the cysteine and the phenylalanine. Here the CDR3 DNA is all that survives: 42 bases in frame from base 1. The germline V gene encodes CDR1 SQVTM and CDR2 ANQGSEA. The V end loses 0 bases and the J end loses 0 bases, and a stretch of 8 bases separates them. In light of the paper, this sample's time point label describes: about 28 days (+/-7) after the second vaccine dose. AZD1222 recipients given second doses at about 4 weeks or at about 12 weeks were pooled, since spike-specific TCR depth and breadth were not found to differ between the two schedules. Vaccinee samples came from UK trials COV001 and COV002, including a single-blind randomized controlled phase 2/3 trial of AZD1222 (ChAdOx1 nCoV-19) in healthy adults. Trial participant PBMC samples were collected at day 0 and day 28 after the second dose for TCRbeta chain sequencing. Notes on this clone: The clone's antigen remains unknown. No base quality values were provided; no much bigger clone lies one nucleotide off.

The sequence came from an adult who received the AZD1222 COVID-19 vaccine. Recombination connected TRBV29-1 to TRBJ1-2, and the D gene may be TRBD1, 5 bases matching. The source was peripheral blood, collected 28 days after the second AZD1222 dose. The DNA is as follows: TGCAGCGTTGAAGACAGGGCAGCTAACTATGGCTACACCTTC. It codes for CSVEDRAANYGYTF. With the rest looked up from the reference TRBV29-1 and TRBJ1-2 genes rather than sequenced, the full variable domain is SAVISQKPSRDICQRGTSLTIQCQVDSQVTMMFWYRQQPGQSLTLIATANQGSEATYESGFVIDKFPISRPNLTFSTLTVSNMSPEDSSIYLCSVEDRAANYGYTFGSGTRLTVV.